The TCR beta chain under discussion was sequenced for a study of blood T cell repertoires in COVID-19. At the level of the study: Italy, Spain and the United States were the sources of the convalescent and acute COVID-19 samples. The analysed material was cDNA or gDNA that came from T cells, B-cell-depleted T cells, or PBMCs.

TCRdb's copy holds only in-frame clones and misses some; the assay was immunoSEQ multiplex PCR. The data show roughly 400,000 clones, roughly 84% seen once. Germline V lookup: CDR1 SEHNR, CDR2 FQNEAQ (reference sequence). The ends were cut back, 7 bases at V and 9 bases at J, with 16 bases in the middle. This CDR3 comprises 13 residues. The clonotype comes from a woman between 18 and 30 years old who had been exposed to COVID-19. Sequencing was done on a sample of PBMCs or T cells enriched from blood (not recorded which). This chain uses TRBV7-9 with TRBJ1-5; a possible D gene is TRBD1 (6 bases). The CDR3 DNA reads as TGTGCCAGCACCTCGACGGGGGGGCTGCCCCAGCATTTT. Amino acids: CASTSTGGLPQHF.